This TCR beta chain was captured by sequencing in a study of Tregs in tolerant kidney transplant recipients. Whole-study results and caveats: This study did not directly address biological reproducibility. The small number of patients limits these findings pending further validation. The most relevant donor-specific Treg TCRbeta repertoire apparently came from expansion with activated donor B cells.

Thawed PBMCs were FACS-sorted into unstimulated CD4+CD25+CD127- regulatory T cells, CD4+CD25- non-regulatory cells, CD4 and CD8 cells. The length of the CDR3 is 13 residues. V lost 6 bases, J lost 3 bases, and 11 bases lay in between. Germline assignment: CDR1 SGHNT and CDR2 YYREEE (reference sequence). Note on this clone: Its antigen is not identified.

Assay used: immunoSEQ multiplex PCR; TCRdb lists only in-frame clones, some missing. The sample has some 250,000 clones, approximately 84% seen once. The chain links TRBV5-4 to TRBJ2-3; D is ambiguous. This receptor was taken from a human donor in good health. The sample taken for sequencing was CD4+ T cells from blood. The CDR3 coding sequence is TGTGCCAGCACACGCGTGGGGACAGATACGCAGTATTTT. This translates into CASTRVGTDTQYF.